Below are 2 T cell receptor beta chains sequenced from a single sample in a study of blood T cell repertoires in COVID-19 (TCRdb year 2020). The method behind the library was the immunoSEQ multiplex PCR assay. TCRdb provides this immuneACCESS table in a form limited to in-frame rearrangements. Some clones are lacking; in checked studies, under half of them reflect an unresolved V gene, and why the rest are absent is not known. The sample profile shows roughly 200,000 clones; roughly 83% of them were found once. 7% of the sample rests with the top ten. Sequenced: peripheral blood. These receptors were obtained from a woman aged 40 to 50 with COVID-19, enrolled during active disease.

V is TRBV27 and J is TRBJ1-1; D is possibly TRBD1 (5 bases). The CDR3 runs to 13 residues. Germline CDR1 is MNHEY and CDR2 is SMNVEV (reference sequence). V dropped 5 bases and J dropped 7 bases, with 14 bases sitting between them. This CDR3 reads CASSQRGWYEAFF. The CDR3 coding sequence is TGTGCCAGCAGTCAAAGGGGTTGGTATGAAGCTTTCTTT.

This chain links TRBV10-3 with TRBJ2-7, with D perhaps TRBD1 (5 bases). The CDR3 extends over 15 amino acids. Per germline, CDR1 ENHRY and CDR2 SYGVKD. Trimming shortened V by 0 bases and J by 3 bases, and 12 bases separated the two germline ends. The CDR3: CAISESETDDYEQYF. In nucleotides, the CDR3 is TGTGCCATCAGTGAGTCGGAGACAGACGACTACGAGCAGTACTTC.